The table lists the clone carrying this T cell receptor beta chain with a few counts. This specimen belongs to a study of blood T cells in healthy people across ages. Germline CDR1 DFQATT, CDR2 SNEGSKA (reference sequence). The CDR3 covers 13 residues. The ends were cut back, 7 bases at V and 2 bases at J, with 13 bases in the middle. Sample-barcoded 5' priming and a J-beta primer mix drove a second PCR of roughly 6 to 12 cycles. TCRdb used MiXCR to reprocess the 5' RACE reads, holding one entry per CDR3 protein. The sample shows about 760,000 distinct CDR3 sequences, roughly 25% of them seen only once. The data also belong to a second study, concerning T cells of mothers and their children.

Material for sequencing was blood. The sequence came from a boy younger than 18 in good health. This sequence joins TRBV20-1 and TRBJ2-3; TRBD1 or TRBD2 may be the D gene (6 bases each). CDR3 bases: TGCAGTGGGGGGGCTGGGCTCACAGATACGCAGTATTTT. Its translation is CSGGAGLTDTQYF.